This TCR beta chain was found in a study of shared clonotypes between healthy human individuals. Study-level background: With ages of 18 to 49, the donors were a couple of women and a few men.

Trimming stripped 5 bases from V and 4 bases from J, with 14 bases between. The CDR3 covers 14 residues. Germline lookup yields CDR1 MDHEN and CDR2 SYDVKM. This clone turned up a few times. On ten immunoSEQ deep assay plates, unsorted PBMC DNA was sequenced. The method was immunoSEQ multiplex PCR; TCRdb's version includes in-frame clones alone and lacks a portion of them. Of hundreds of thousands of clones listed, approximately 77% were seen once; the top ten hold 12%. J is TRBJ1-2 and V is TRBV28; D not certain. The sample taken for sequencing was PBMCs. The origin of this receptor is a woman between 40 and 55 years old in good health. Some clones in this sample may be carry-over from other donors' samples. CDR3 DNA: TGTGCCAGCAGTCTATCAACAGAGGTCTATGGCTACACCTTC. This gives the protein CASSLSTEVYGYTF.